A selection of T cell receptor beta chains follows, all from one sample in a study of CD8 T cells in ankylosing spondylitis. TCRdb processed the 5' RACE reads anew with MiXCR; each CDR3 protein has one entry. The data contain about 210,000 distinct CDR3 sequences, around 8% of them seen just once; the ten biggest clones take up about 5%. Sequencing was carried out using blood, either unsorted or a sorted T cell fraction (not recorded which). All receptors derive from a female donor with ankylosing spondylitis or in good health (not recorded which). The CDR3 runs from the conserved cysteine through the conserved F or W. A D gene is named only where the DNA matches it firmly. Not every row has a clone size; where given, it reads once, few, many or a size class.

j_call | clone_size | v_call | d_call | cdr3_length | cdr3_aa | cdr3_nt
TRBJ1-2 | many | TRBV15 | . | 10 | CATRGEGYTF | TGTGCCACCCGCGGAGAAGGCTACACCTTC
TRBJ2-3 | many | TRBV10-2 | . | 11 | CASRYTDTQYF | TGCGCCAGCAGATACACAGATACGCAGTATTTT
TRBJ2-7 | many | TRBV12-3/TRBV12-4 | . | 15 | CASSLANSLGYEQYF | TGTGCCAGCAGTTTAGCAAACAGCCTGGGCTACGAGCAGTACTTC
TRBJ2-3 | many | TRBV5-1 | . | 14 | CASSLEQPSDTQYF | TGCGCCAGCAGCTTGGAACAGCCCTCAGATACGCAGTATTTT
TRBJ2-5 | many | TRBV7-9 | . | 11 | CASSPDETQYF | TGTGCCAGCAGCCCGGATGAGACCCAGTACTTC
TRBJ2-2 | . | TRBV7-2 | TRBD1 | 16 | CASSLIGGASGGELFF | TGTGCCAGCAGCTTAATAGGGGGCGCGTCAGGCGGGGAGCTGTTTTTT
TRBJ1-1 | many | TRBV7-2 | . | 17 | CASSPQAPSRTHTEAFF | TGTGCCAGCAGTCCACAGGCCCCGTCTCGGACACACACTGAAGCTTTCTTT
TRBJ2-3 | many | TRBV9 | . | 14 | CASRRGRRTDTQYF | TGTGCCAGCAGGCGGGGCCGCCGCACAGATACGCAGTATTTT
TRBJ2-6 | . | TRBV18 | TRBD1 | 17 | CASSNRDRGPGANVLTF | TGTGCCAGCTCCAACCGGGACAGGGGGCCTGGGGCCAACGTCCTGACTTTC
TRBJ2-3 | few | TRBV7-9 | . | 17 | CASSLSGRSGRHDTQYF | TGTGCCAGCAGCTTAAGCGGTCGGTCAGGAAGACACGATACGCAGTATTTT
TRBJ2-1 | . | TRBV7-8 | TRBD2 | 14 | CASSFLGGGNEQFF | TGTGCCAGCAGCTTCCTAGGCGGGGGGAATGAGCAGTTCTTC
TRBJ2-1 | . | TRBV7-6 | TRBD2 | 14 | CASSLGASGTEQFF | TGTGCCAGCAGCTTAGGTGCGAGCGGGACTGAGCAGTTCTTC
TRBJ1-1 | . | TRBV7-2 | . | 14 | CASSPWATNTEAFF | TGTGCCAGCAGCCCTTGGGCTACGAACACTGAAGCTTTCTTT
TRBJ2-3 | many | TRBV6-1 | . | 14 | CASGSVRGTDTQYF | TGTGCCAGCGGTAGCGTGAGGGGCACAGATACGCAGTATTTT
TRBJ1-1 | many | TRBV12-3/TRBV12-4 | . | 14 | CASSLNPKNTEAFF | TGTGCCAGCAGTTTAAATCCCAAGAACACTGAAGCTTTCTTT
TRBJ2-7 | . | TRBV5-1 | . | 14 | CASSLASIGYEQYF | TGCGCCAGCAGCTTGGCTAGTATCGGCTACGAGCAGTACTTC
TRBJ2-3 | many | TRBV10-2 | TRBD1 | 14 | CASTRRGGPDTQYF | TGCGCCAGCACCCGGCGAGGGGGCCCCGATACGCAGTATTTT
TRBJ2-3 | many | TRBV20-1 | TRBD2 | 15 | CSARAHSGNPDTQYF | TGCAGTGCTAGGGCACATAGCGGGAACCCAGATACGCAGTATTTT
TRBJ1-5 | few | TRBV20-1 | . | 13 | CSAGLEGGQPQHF | TGCAGTGCGGGCTTAGAGGGCGGGCAGCCCCAGCATTTT
TRBJ2-1 | few | TRBV11-1 | . | 19 | CASSSRGAGRPIRGNEQFF | TGTGCCAGCAGCTCCCGGGGAGCGGGTAGACCAATCAGGGGCAATGAGCAGTTCTTC
TRBJ1-2 | many | TRBV2 | . | 16 | CASDGKQGTGDYGYTF | TGTGCCAGTGATGGAAAACAGGGTACCGGGGACTATGGCTACACCTTC
TRBJ2-5 | many | TRBV12-3/TRBV12-4 | . | 11 | CASSSLETQYF | TGTGCCTCGAGCTCCTTGGAGACCCAGTACTTC
TRBJ1-6 | . | TRBV7-2 | . | 17 | CASSLVILRGVNSPLHF | TGTGCCAGCAGCTTAGTAATCCTCAGGGGCGTTAATTCACCCCTCCACTTT
TRBJ2-1 | many | TRBV24-1 | TRBD1 | 18 | CATMRTGEGQGPYNEQFF | TGTGCCACCATGAGGACCGGCGAGGGACAGGGGCCTTACAATGAGCAGTTCTTC
TRBJ1-4 | many | TRBV3-1 | . | 16 | CASSQASPATNEKLFF | TGTGCCAGCAGCCAAGCAAGTCCTGCGACTAATGAAAAACTGTTTTTT
TRBJ1-1 | many | TRBV6-6 | . | 15 | CASSYVQVGNTEAFF | TGTGCCAGCAGTTACGTACAGGTGGGGAACACTGAAGCTTTCTTT
TRBJ2-2 | many | TRBV6-1 | TRBD2 | 14 | CAGRLAGVAGELFF | TGTGCCGGTCGGCTAGCGGGAGTGGCCGGGGAGCTGTTTTTT
TRBJ2-5 | many | TRBV6-6 | TRBD1 | 13 | CASSSQGAQTQYF | TGTGCCAGCAGTTCCCAGGGGGCCCAGACCCAGTACTTC
TRBJ1-6 | . | TRBV7-2 | TRBD1 | 15 | CASSPDRAGNSPLHF | TGTGCCAGCAGCCCCGACAGGGCAGGGAATTCACCCCTCCACTTT
TRBJ1-1 | many | TRBV27 | TRBD1 | 13 | CASSLGTDTEAFF | TGTGCCAGCAGTCTTGGGACAGACACTGAAGCTTTCTTT
TRBJ2-1 | many | TRBV12-5 | TRBD2 | 15 | CASGLVSGNWGEQFF | TGTGCTAGTGGTTTGGTTAGCGGGAACTGGGGTGAGCAGTTCTTC
TRBJ1-1 | many | TRBV20-1 | . | 13 | CSASQGGSTEAFF | TGCAGTGCTAGTCAGGGCGGGAGCACTGAAGCTTTCTTT
TRBJ2-2 | many | TRBV2 | . | 13 | CASSFKGAGELFF | TGTGCCAGCAGCTTTAAGGGGGCCGGGGAGCTGTTTTTT
TRBJ2-7 | many | TRBV29-1 | TRBD1 | 16 | CSVYPPEQGVTYEQYF | TGCAGCGTTTATCCTCCCGAACAGGGGGTGACCTACGAGCAGTACTTC
TRBJ2-3 | many | TRBV2 | . | 13 | CASREVFTDTQYF | TGTGCCAGCAGAGAGGTTTTCACAGATACGCAGTATTTT
TRBJ2-1 | few | TRBV7-9 | TRBD2 | 15 | CASSLGAGEGNEQFF | TGTGCCAGCAGCTTAGGGGCGGGAGAAGGAAATGAGCAGTTCTTC
TRBJ2-1 | few | TRBV14 | . | 12 | CASSQCRNEQFF | TGTGCCAGCAGCCAATGCCGTAATGAGCAGTTCTTC
TRBJ2-7 | many | TRBV15 | . | 12 | CATGRGSYEQYF | TGTGCCACCGGCAGGGGTTCCTACGAGCAGTACTTC
TRBJ2-1 | many | TRBV29-1 | . | 13 | CSFGIAPYNEQFF | TGCAGCTTCGGGATCGCCCCTTACAATGAGCAGTTCTTC
TRBJ1-1 | many | TRBV12-3/TRBV12-4 | . | 13 | CASSPLQGSEAFF | TGTGCCAGCAGCCCGTTACAGGGTTCTGAAGCTTTCTTT